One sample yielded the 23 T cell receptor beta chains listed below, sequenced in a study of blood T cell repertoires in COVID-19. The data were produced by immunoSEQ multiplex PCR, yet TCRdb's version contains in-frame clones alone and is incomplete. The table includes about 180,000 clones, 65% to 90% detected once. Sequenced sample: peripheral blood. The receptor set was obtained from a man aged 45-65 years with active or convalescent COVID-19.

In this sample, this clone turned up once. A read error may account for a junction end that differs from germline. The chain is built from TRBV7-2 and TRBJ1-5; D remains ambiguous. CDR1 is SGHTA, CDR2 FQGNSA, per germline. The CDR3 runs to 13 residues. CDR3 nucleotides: TGTGCCAGCTCAGCTTTTAGCGATCAGCCCCAGCATTTT. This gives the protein CASSAFSDQPQHF.

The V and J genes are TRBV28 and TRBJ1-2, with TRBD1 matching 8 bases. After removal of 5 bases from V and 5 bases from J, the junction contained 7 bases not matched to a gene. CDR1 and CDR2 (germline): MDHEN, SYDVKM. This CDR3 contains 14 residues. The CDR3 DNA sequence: TGTGCCAGCAGTCAGAACAGGGGGGGGTATGGCTACACCTTC. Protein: CASSQNRGGYGYTF.

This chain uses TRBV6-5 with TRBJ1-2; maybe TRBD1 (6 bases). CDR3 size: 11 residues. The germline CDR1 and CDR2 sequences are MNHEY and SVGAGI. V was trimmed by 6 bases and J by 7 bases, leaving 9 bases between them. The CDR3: CASRQGSGYTF. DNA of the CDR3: TGTGCCAGCAGACAGGGAAGTGGCTACACCTTC.

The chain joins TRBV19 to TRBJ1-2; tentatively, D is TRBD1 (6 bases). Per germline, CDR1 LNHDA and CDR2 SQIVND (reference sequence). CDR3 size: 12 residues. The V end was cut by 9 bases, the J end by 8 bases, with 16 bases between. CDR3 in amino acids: CASTQGGYGYTF. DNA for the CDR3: TGTGCCAGCACACAGGGAGGGTACGGCTACACCTTC.

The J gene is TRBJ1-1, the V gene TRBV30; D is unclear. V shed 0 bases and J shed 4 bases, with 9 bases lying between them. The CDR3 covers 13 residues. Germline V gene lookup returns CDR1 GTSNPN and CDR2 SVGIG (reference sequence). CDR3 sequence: CAWSVSLSTEAFF. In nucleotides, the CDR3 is TGTGCCTGGAGTGTATCCCTTAGCACTGAAGCTTTCTTT.

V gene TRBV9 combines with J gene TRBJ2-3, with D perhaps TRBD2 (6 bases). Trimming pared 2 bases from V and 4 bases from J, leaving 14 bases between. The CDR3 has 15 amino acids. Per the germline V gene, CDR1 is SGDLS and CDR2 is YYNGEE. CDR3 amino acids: CASSVGGGWADTQYF. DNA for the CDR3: TGTGCCAGCAGCGTTGGTGGAGGGTGGGCAGATACGCAGTATTTT. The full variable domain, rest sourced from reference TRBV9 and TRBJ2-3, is DSGVTQTPKHLITATGQRVTLRCSPRSGDLSVYWYQQSLDQGLQFLIQYYNGEERAKGNILERFSAQQFPDLHSELNLSSLELGDSALYFCASSVGGGWADTQYFGPGTRLTVL.

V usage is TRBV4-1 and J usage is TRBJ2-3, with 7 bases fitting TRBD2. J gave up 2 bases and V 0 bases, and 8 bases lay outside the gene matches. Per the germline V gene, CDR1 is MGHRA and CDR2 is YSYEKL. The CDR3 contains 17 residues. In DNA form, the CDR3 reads TGCGCCAGCAGCCAAGAAAGTGCGGGGGTTGCCACAGATACGCAGTATTTT. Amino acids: CASSQESAGVATDTQYF.

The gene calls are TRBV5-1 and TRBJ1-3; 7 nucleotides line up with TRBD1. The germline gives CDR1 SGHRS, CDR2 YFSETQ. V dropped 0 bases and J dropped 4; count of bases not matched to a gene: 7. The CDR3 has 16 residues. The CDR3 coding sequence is TGCGCCAGCAGCTTGGCACCGACAGGGCTCGGAAACACCATATATTTT. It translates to CASSLAPTGLGNTIYF.

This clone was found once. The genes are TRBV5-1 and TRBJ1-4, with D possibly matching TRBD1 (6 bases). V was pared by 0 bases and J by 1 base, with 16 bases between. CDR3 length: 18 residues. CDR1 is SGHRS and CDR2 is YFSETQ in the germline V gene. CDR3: CASSLAGQLLQTNEKLFF. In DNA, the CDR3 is TGCGCCAGCAGCTTGGCCGGACAGCTCCTTCAAACTAATGAAAAACTGTTTTTT.

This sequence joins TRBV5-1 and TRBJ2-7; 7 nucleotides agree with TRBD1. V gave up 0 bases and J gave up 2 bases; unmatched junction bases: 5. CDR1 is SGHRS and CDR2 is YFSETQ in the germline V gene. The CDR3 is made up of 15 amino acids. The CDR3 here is CASSLGTGFTYEQYF. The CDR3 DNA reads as TGCGCCAGCAGCTTGGGGACAGGTTTTACCTACGAGCAGTACTTC.

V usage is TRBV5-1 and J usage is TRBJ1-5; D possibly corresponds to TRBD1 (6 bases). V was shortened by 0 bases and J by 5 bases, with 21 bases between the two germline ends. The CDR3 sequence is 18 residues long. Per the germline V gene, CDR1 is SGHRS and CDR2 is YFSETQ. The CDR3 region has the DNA TGCGCCAGCAGCTTGGTACAGGGTGAGGTGGGAGGGTATCAGCCCCAGCATTTT. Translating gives CASSLVQGEVGGYQPQHF.

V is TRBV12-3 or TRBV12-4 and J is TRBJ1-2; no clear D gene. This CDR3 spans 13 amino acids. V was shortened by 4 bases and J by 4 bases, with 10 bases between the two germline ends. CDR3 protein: CASSSPLRYGYTF. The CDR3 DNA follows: TGTGCCAGCAGTTCTCCCCTCCGCTATGGCTACACCTTC.

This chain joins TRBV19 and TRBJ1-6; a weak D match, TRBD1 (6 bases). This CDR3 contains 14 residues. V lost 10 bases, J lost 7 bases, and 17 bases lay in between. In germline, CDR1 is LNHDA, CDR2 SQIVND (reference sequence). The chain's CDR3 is CATHREGRNSPLHF. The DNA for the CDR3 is TGTGCCACACACAGGGAGGGTCGAAATTCACCCCTCCACTTT. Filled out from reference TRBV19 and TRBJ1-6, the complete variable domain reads DGGITQSPKYLFRKEGQNVTLSCEQNLNHDAMYWYRQDPGQGLRLIYYSQIVNDFQKGDIAEGYSVSREKKESFPLTVTSAQKNPTAFYLCATHREGRNSPLHFGNGTRLTVT.

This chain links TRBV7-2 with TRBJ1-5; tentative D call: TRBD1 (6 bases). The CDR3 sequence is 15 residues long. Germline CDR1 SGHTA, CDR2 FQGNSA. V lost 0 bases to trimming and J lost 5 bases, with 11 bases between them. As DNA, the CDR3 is TGTGCCAGCAGCTTAGCACAGGGTATGGATCAGCCCCAGCATTTT. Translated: CASSLAQGMDQPQHF.

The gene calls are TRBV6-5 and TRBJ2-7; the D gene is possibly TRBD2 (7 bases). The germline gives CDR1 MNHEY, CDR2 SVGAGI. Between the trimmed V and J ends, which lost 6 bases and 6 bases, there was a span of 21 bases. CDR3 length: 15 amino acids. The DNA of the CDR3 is TGTGCCAGCAGACTGGGGGGGGCGGGGCGAACCGAGCAGTACTTC. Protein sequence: CASRLGGAGRTEQYF.

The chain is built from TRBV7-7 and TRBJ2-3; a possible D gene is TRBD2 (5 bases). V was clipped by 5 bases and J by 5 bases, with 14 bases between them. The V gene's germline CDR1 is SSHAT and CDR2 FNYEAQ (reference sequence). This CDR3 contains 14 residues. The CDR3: CASSPGVGGDTQYF. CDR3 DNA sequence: TGTGCCAGCAGCCCCGGGGTTGGTGGAGATACGCAGTATTTT.

The CDR3 DNA follows: TGTGCCTGGAGCCGCGGGACAGGGGAAATCGGGGAGCTGTTTTTT. Amino acids: CAWSRGTGEIGELFF. V gene TRBV30 combines with J gene TRBJ2-2, with 10 positions matching TRBD1. With V trimmed by 3 bases and J by 7 bases, 8 bases remained unmatched. In germline, CDR1 is GTSNPN, CDR2 SVGIG (reference sequence). The CDR3 sequence is 15 residues long.

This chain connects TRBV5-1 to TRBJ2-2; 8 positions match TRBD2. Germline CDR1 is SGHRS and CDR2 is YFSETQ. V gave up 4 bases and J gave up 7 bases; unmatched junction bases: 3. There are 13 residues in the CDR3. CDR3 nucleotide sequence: TGCGCCAGCAGCCGGGAGGGCTTCGGGGAGCTGTTTTTT. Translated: CASSREGFGELFF.

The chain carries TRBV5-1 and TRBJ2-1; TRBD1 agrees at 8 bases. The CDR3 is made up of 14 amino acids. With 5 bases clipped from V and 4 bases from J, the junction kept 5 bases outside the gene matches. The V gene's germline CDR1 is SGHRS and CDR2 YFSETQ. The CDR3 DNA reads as TGCGCCAGCAGAGCCGGGACAGGATACAATGAGCAGTTCTTC. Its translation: CASRAGTGYNEQFF.

CDR3 nucleotide sequence: TGCGCCAGCAGCTTGGATCATAACACTGAAGCTTTCTTT. It specifies CASSLDHNTEAFF. The V gene is TRBV5-1, the J gene TRBJ1-1; D is unclear. Trimming took off 0 bases at V and 2 bases at J, with 5 bases between the two ends. The CDR3 is made up of 13 amino acids. Germline V gene data show CDR1 as SGHRS and CDR2 as YFSETQ.

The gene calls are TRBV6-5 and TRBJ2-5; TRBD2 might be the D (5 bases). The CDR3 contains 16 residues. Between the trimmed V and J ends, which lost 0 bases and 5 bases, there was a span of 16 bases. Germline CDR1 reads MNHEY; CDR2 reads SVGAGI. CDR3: CASSYSSSGNGETQYF. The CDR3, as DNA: TGTGCCAGCAGTTACTCGAGCTCGGGGAATGGGGAGACCCAGTACTTC.

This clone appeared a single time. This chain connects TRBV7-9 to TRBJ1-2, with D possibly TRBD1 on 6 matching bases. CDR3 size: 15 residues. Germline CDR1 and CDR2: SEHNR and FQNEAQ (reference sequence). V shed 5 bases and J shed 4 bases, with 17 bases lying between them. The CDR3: CASSPRGNGLYGYTF. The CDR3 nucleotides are TGTGCCAGCAGCCCTAGGGGGAACGGGCTCTATGGCTACACCTTC.

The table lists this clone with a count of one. The DNA of the CDR3 is TGCGCCAGCAGCTTGGCCGAGTCGCCCTCGCAGTACTTC. Residues: CASSLAESPSQYF. The rearrangement links TRBV5-1 to TRBJ2-5, with D uncertain. CDR1 SGHRS and CDR2 YFSETQ come from the germline V gene. V lost 0 bases, J lost 11 bases, and 14 bases lay in between. This CDR3 region has 13 residues.